The source of this T cell receptor beta chain is a study of a mutant IDH1 vaccine in newly diagnosed glioma. Study in general: Patients in the study were vaccinated eight times, receiving shots in weeks 1, 3, 5, 7, 11, 15, 19 and 23. Vaccination followed radiotherapy alone by 4-6 weeks, or accompanied temozolomide cycles.

With respect to this clone: Its cognate antigen is unknown.

Findings of the study overall: Changes in the top peripheral T cell clonotypes seemingly had no bearing on pseudoprogression.

The sample's time point: week 5, during vaccination. In every dose of vaccine, 300 ug of mutant IDH1 20-mer peptide was given alongside topical imiquimod. New WHO grade 3 or 4 astrocytomas that were IDH1-mutant and ATRX-lost occurred in the donors. Germline V gene lookup returns CDR1 SGHRS and CDR2 YFSETQ. This CDR3 contains 14 residues. V gave up 4 bases and J gave up 7 bases; unmatched junction bases: 6. Assay used: immunoSEQ multiplex PCR; TCRdb lists only in-frame clones, some missing. This table holds about 51,000 clones, roughly 78% found once. Sequencing was performed on PBMCs, taken from a glioma patient whose treatment included an IDH1 peptide vaccine. The origin of this receptor is a man in his fifties with glioma. This chain connects TRBV5-1 to TRBJ1-4; 8 bases agree with TRBD1. As DNA, the CDR3 is TGCGCCAGCAGCCCCCAGGGGGCATCTGAAAAACTGTTTTTT. Translation: CASSPQGASEKLFF. Complete variable domain (other parts from reference TRBV5-1 and TRBJ1-4): KAGVTQTPRYLIKTRGQQVTLSCSPISGHRSVSWYQQTPGQGLQFLFEYFSETQRNKGNFPGRFSGRQFSNSRSEMNVSTLELGDSALYLCASSPQGASEKLFFGSGTQLSVL.